This T cell receptor (beta chain) was sequenced for a study of blood T cells in healthy people across ages. The sample holds a few counts of this clonotype. Germline CDR1 is SGHRS and CDR2 is YFSETQ. This CDR3 region has 14 residues. V was shortened by 4 bases and J by 5 bases, with 13 bases between the two germline ends. The second PCR ran roughly 7 to 11 cycles with a sample-barcoded 5' primer and J-beta primers. TCRdb re-called the 5' RACE reads with MiXCR, one entry per CDR3 protein. This sample yields roughly 800,000 distinct CDR3 sequences, of which 20% to 30% are seen a single time; under 9.5% belongs to the top ten. The same sample was also studied in work on T cells of mothers and their children.

The sequenced sample was blood. This clonotype originated in a boy between 10 and 17 years old in good health. The chain links TRBV5-1 to TRBJ1-5; tentatively, D is TRBD1 (6 bases). In DNA, the CDR3 is TGCGCCAGCAGCCTCGCCCCAGGGGATCAGCCCCAGCATTTT. Translating gives CASSLAPGDQPQHF.